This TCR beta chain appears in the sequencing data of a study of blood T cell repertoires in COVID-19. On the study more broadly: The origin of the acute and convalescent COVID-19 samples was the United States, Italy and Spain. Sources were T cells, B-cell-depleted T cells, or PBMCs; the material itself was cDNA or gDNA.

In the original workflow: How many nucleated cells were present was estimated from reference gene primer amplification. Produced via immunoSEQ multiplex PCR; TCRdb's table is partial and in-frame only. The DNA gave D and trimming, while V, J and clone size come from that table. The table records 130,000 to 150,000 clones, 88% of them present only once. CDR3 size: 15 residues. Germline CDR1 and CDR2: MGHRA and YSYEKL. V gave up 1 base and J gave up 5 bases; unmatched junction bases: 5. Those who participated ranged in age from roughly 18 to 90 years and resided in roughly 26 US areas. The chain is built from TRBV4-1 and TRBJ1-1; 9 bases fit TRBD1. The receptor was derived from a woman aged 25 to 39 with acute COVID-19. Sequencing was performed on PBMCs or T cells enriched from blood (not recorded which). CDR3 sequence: CASSQGWDRETEAFF. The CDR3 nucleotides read TGCGCCAGCAGCCAAGGATGGGACAGGGAGACTGAAGCTTTCTTT.